This T cell receptor (beta chain) was sequenced in a study of blood T cells in healthy people across ages. It was 9.5 to 10 milliliters of peripheral blood that were drawn from each donor. Isolation of PBMCs gave at least 7 million cells per sample. Germline CDR1 SGHRS, CDR2 YFSETQ. V dropped 0 bases and J dropped 1 base, with 16 bases sitting between them. The length of the CDR3 is 17 residues. Sample-barcoded 5' priming and a J-beta primer mix drove a second PCR of 7 to 11 cycles. The study obtained at least 2.5 million CDR3-containing paired-end reads from every sample. From the 5' RACE reads, TCRdb called clonotypes with MiXCR, one entry per CDR3 protein. The sample has 1.5 million to 2 million distinct CDR3 sequences; around half are singletons.

The chain recombines TRBV5-1 with TRBJ1-1, with D unclear. Sample: blood. The TCR was taken from a woman aged 40 to 55 in good health. CDR3 DNA: TGCGCCAGCAGCTTGGGTTCGGCAGGTGGTGAGAACACTGAAGCTTTCTTT. It yields the protein CASSLGSAGGENTEAFF.